A selection of T cell receptor beta chains follows, all from one sample in a study of blood T cell repertoires in COVID-19. Using immunoSEQ multiplex PCR, the repertoire was profiled, and TCRdb retains in-frame clones only, with some absent. The repertoire holds some 300,000 clones, with around 84% as singletons. Sequencing was performed on peripheral blood. The receptors derive from a man between 65 and 80 years old with acute or convalescent COVID-19. Both conserved end residues are part of each CDR3. Fields, in order: CDR3 length, clone size, V gene, J gene, D gene, CDR3 DNA, CDR3 protein. D genes are given only for firm matches. Rows give clone size only sometimes, using once, few, many, or a class for an expanded clone.

>15|NA|TRBV5-1|TRBJ1-2|TRBD1
TGCGCCAGCAGCTTGGACCCGGGACAGGGCTATGGCTACACCTTC
CASSLDPGQGYGYTF
>19|NA|TRBV24-1|TRBJ2-1|TRBD2
TGTGCCACCAGTGATTTGCCCGGGACTAGCGGGGGTCTATACAATGAGCAGTTCTTC
CATSDLPGTSGGLYNEQFF
>13|NA|TRBV3-1/TRBV3-2|TRBJ1-2|NA
TGTGCCAGCAGCCAAGAACAGAGCTATGGCTACACCTTC
CASSQEQSYGYTF
>14|NA|TRBV5-4|TRBJ2-3|NA
TGTGCCAGCAGCATGGGGACAAATTCAGATACGCAGTATTTT
CASSMGTNSDTQYF
>18|NA|TRBV4-3|TRBJ2-5|TRBD2
TGCGCCAGCAGCCAAGAAAGCATGGCGGGGGGGCCGGGAGAGACCCAGTACTTC
CASSQESMAGGPGETQYF
>15|NA|TRBV7-2|TRBJ2-7|TRBD2
TGTGCCAGCAGCCCTAGCGGGAGGACTCCATACGAGCAGTACTTC
CASSPSGRTPYEQYF
>15|NA|TRBV7-9|TRBJ2-2|TRBD1
TGTGCCAGCAGCAGGGACAGATCGAACACCGGGGAGCTGTTTTTT
CASSRDRSNTGELFF
>15|NA|TRBV9|TRBJ1-2|NA
TGTGCCAGCAGCGTAGCCGAGGGATCAGTTTATGGCTACACCTTC
CASSVAEGSVYGYTF
>14|NA|TRBV6-1|TRBJ1-5|NA
TGTGCCAGCAGTGATCCAGGGTTTGATCAGCCCCAGCATTTT
CASSDPGFDQPQHF
>13|once|TRBV27|TRBJ1-1|NA
TGTGCCAGCAGTACAGGCGCGGGAGGTACAGCTTTCTTT
CASSTGAGGTAFF
>13|NA|TRBV12-3/TRBV12-4|TRBJ1-2|TRBD1
TGTGCCAGCAGTCTCCAGGGGGTGCTCGGCTACACCTTC
CASSLQGVLGYTF
>15|NA|TRBV4-2|TRBJ2-3|NA
TGTGCCAGCAGCCTATCCACCCGAGATAGTCATACGCAGTATTTT
CASSLSTRDSHTQYF
>15|NA|TRBV5-1|TRBJ2-5|TRBD1
TGCGCCAGCAGCACCGACAGGGGACTCGGGGAGACCCAGTACTTC
CASSTDRGLGETQYF
>15|NA|TRBV7-6|TRBJ1-6|NA
TGTGCCAGCAGCTTTTCCGGGATCAATAATTCACCCCTCCACTTT
CASSFSGINNSPLHF
>13|NA|TRBV5-6|TRBJ1-2|TRBD1
TGTGCCAGCGGACAGGGGGCGTCACGTGGCTACACCTTC
CASGQGASRGYTF
>15|NA|TRBV6-2/TRBV6-3|TRBJ2-2|TRBD1
TGTGCCAGCAGCTTGGGACAGGCTAACACCGGGGAGCTGTTTTTT
CASSLGQANTGELFF
>16|NA|TRBV25-1|TRBJ2-7|TRBD2
TGTGCCAGCAGTGAATTTTTATCGGCGGGAGGCTACGAGCAGTACTTC
CASSEFLSAGGYEQYF
>14|NA|TRBV9|TRBJ2-7|NA
TGTGCCAGCAGCGGTCCGACCCCGGAGGGGCGCTTGTACTTC
CASSGPTPEGRLYF
>12|NA|TRBV12-3/TRBV12-4|TRBJ1-5|NA
TGTGCCAGCAAGCGGCGCAATCAGCCCCAGCATTTT
CASKRRNQPQHF
>13|NA|TRBV18|TRBJ2-5|NA
TGTGCCAGCTCACCGGGGCGGCGTGAGACCCAGTACTTC
CASSPGRRETQYF
>14|NA|TRBV19|TRBJ1-2|TRBD1
TGTGCCAGTAGGATACAGGGGGCGCGTGGTGGCTACACCTTC
CASRIQGARGGYTF
>14|NA|TRBV28|TRBJ2-7|NA
TGTGCCAGCAGTTTGCTCCATCACAGATACGAGCAGTACTTC
CASSLLHHRYEQYF
>12|NA|TRBV30|TRBJ2-7|NA
TGTGCCTGGAGCCGGGGGTCCTACGAGCAGTACTTC
CAWSRGSYEQYF
>15|NA|TRBV28|TRBJ2-7|TRBD1
TGTGCCAGCAGGCCCAGGACAGGGGGGTTGTACGAGCAGTACTTC
CASRPRTGGLYEQYF
>15|NA|TRBV28|TRBJ1-6|TRBD1
TGTGCCAGCAGTCCGGCGGGACAGGGGTATTCACCCCTCCACTTT
CASSPAGQGYSPLHF
>16|NA|TRBV24-1|TRBJ2-1|TRBD2
TGTGCCACCAGTGATCCTAGCGGGGGAGCTTATAATGAGCAGTTCTTC
CATSDPSGGAYNEQFF